This TCR beta chain comes out of a study of T cells in Graves' hyperthyroidism and ophthalmopathy. CDR1 and CDR2 from the germline V gene are SGHNT and YENEEA. The CDR3 consists of 13 residues. V lost 2 bases, J lost 2 bases, and 4 bases lay in between. Whole-study results and caveats: In validation, the model predicted ophthalmopathy. These predictions came a median about 6.8 months before onset.

A remark on this clonotype: What it binds is unknown.

TCR beta CDR3 regions were amplified from RNA transcripts. HTBI primers were employed in a first-round RT-PCR of the TCR CDR3. TCRdb used MiXCR to reprocess the multiplex PCR reads, holding one entry per CDR3 protein. The data contain around 690,000 distinct CDR3 sequences, less than 25% of them seen just once; the ten biggest clones take up around a third. The origin of this receptor is a man between 25 and 39 years old with Graves' ophthalmopathy. Sequencing input: blood. V gene TRBV11-3 combines with J gene TRBJ1-3; D not certain. The CDR3 bases are TGTGCCAGCAGCTTATGGCCTGGAAACACCATATATTTT. Translating gives CASSLWPGNTIYF.